Following are 20 T cell receptor beta chains from one sample sequenced in a study of shared clonotypes between healthy human individuals. The repertoire was sequenced with immunoSEQ multiplex PCR; TCRdb's copy has only in-frame clones and lacks some. The sample carries about 700,000 clones, under 80% recorded once. The specimen was memory CD4+ T cells sorted from blood. As for subset: CD45RA-negative fraction. Source of these receptors: a woman aged 25 to 39 in good health.

The rearrangement links TRBV2 to TRBJ2-3; D perhaps matches TRBD2 (6 bases). In germline, CDR1 is SNHLY, CDR2 FYNNEI. The V gene lost 4 bases and the J gene lost 3 bases, with 14 bases spanning the gap. This CDR3 is built from 15 residues. In DNA form, the CDR3 reads TGTGCCAGCAGTGCACCCGGGACTTTGACAGATACGCAGTATTTT. Translated, it gives CASSAPGTLTDTQYF.

The rearrangement joins TRBV5-1 to TRBJ2-3; the D call may be TRBD1 or TRBD2 (5 bases each). CDR1 and CDR2 (germline): SGHRS, YFSETQ. This CDR3 has 15 residues. Trimming pared 5 bases from V and 6 bases from J, leaving 19 bases between. CDR3 sequence: CASRAGTRRVDTQYF. The DNA for the CDR3 is TGCGCCAGCAGAGCCGGGACCCGACGTGTGGATACGCAGTATTTT.

Concerning this clone itself: A far larger clone is just one base off, so this is likely a read error. The chain couples TRBV5-6 to TRBJ2-5; D call uncertain. Trimming shortened V by 5 bases and J by 5 bases, and 4 bases separated the two germline ends. The CDR3 contains 10 residues. The germline gives CDR1 SGHDT, CDR2 YYEEEE. CDR3 sequence (DNA): TGTGCCAGCAGGTGGGAGACCCAGTACTTC. This sequence encodes CASRWETQYF.

The rearrangement links TRBV2 to TRBJ1-2; D is unresolved. The V and J ends lost 2 bases and 14 bases respectively, with 21 bases between them. CDR1 is SNHLY and CDR2 is FYNNEI in the germline V gene. The CDR3 extends over 14 amino acids. The CDR3 reads CASSETLGGSIMTF. In nucleotides, the CDR3 is TGTGCCAGCAGTGAAACTCTAGGCGGCTCCATAATGACCTTC.

CDR3 in amino acids: CASSEGLRTGTYEQYF. Written as DNA, the CDR3 is TGTGCCAGCAGTGAAGGCCTGCGGACAGGCACCTACGAGCAGTACTTC. V and J are TRBV6-1 and TRBJ2-7, with TRBD1 matching 7 bases. The V gene's germline CDR1 is MNHNS and CDR2 SASEGT. The CDR3 runs 16 residues. V was pared by 1 base and J by 2 bases, with 8 bases of the junction left unmatched.

This chain links TRBV28 with TRBJ1-2; TRBD1 aligns across 8 bases. Germline values: CDR1 MDHEN, CDR2 SYDVKM. The CDR3 is 17 residues long. V was pared by 4 bases and J by 8 bases, with 18 bases of the junction left unmatched. The CDR3 sequence is CASSSSGGDRYKYGYTF. The CDR3 DNA is TGTGCCAGCAGTTCATCGGGGGGGGACAGGTACAAATACGGCTACACCTTC.

This clone was found once. J is TRBJ1-4 and V is TRBV28; perhaps TRBD1 as D (6 bases). Per germline, CDR1 MDHEN and CDR2 SYDVKM. CDR3 length equals 13 residues. V lost 8 bases and J 5 bases, leaving 12 bases between the germline ends. CDR3 nucleotides: TGTGCCAGCTTAGACAGGCAGAATGAAAAACTGTTTTTT. It codes for CASLDRQNEKLFF.

J is TRBJ2-3 and V is TRBV28; 12 bases align to TRBD2. This CDR3 comprises 17 residues. J lost 6 bases, V lost 3 bases, and 10 bases had no gene match. The V gene's germline CDR1 is MDHEN and CDR2 SYDVKM. CDR3 loop: CASSFPLAGGAQDTQYF. CDR3 nucleotides: TGTGCCAGCAGTTTCCCCCTAGCGGGAGGGGCCCAGGATACGCAGTATTTT.

This chain connects TRBV5-8 to TRBJ2-5; D tentatively reads TRBD1 or TRBD2 (5 bases each). The CDR3 runs 15 residues. Looked up from germline, CDR1 is SGHTS and CDR2 is YDEGEE. V lost 4 bases, J lost 7 bases, and 20 bases lay in between. The CDR3 coding sequence is TGTGCCAGCAGCGGCCACGGGGCCGTAAAGGGGACCCAGTACTTC. It yields the protein CASSGHGAVKGTQYF.

The genes are TRBV2 and TRBJ2-7; D perhaps matches TRBD1 (6 bases). The V end was cut by 3 bases, the J end by 1 base, with 10 bases between. The V gene's germline CDR1 is SNHLY and CDR2 FYNNEI. This CDR3 has 14 amino acids. The CDR3 DNA is TGTGCCAGCAGTGATTGGGACATTTCCTACGAGCAGTACTTC. Its translation is CASSDWDISYEQYF.

This chain connects TRBV5-4 to TRBJ2-7; 7 nucleotides line up with TRBD1. The junction had 15 bases not matched to a gene; V was cut back by 6 bases and J by 0 bases. From germline, CDR1 is SGHNT and CDR2 YYREEE (reference sequence). This CDR3 is built from 17 residues. This chain's CDR3 is CASTGPGQPWTSYEQYF. In nucleotides, the CDR3 is TGTGCCAGCACTGGTCCGGGACAGCCGTGGACCTCCTACGAGCAGTACTTC.

The chain employs TRBV5-8 and TRBJ1-4, with TRBD1 matching 8 bases. This CDR3 comprises 16 residues. The trim removed 4 bases at V and 5 bases at J, leaving 10 bases unmatched. Germline V gene data show CDR1 as SGHTS and CDR2 as YDEGEE. Here the CDR3 reads CASSHGQGRGNEKLFF. The CDR3, as DNA: TGTGCCAGCAGCCACGGACAGGGCAGGGGAAATGAAAAACTGTTTTTT.

The chain recombines TRBV11-2 with TRBJ2-1; 7 bases line up with TRBD1. CDR3 length: 12 amino acids. The V gene's germline CDR1 is SGHAT and CDR2 FQNNGV. The V and J ends lost 6 bases and 7 bases, in that order; junction bases with no gene match: 3. In DNA form, the CDR3 reads TGTGCCAGCAGTCGACAGGGAAATGAGCAGTTCTTC. As protein: CASSRQGNEQFF.

This clone was recorded a few times. This chain connects TRBV6-4 to TRBJ2-3, with TRBD2 matching 9 bases. Germline assignment: CDR1 MRHNA and CDR2 SNTAGT. This CDR3 is built from 15 residues. With V trimmed by 3 bases and J by 6 bases, 7 bases remained unmatched. This chain's CDR3 is CASSDSAGGSDTQYF. In nucleotides, the CDR3 is TGTGCCAGCAGTGATTCAGCGGGAGGTTCGGATACGCAGTATTTT.

The genes are TRBV19 and TRBJ2-7; D unclear. The CDR3 consists of 14 residues. V lost 6 bases and J 2 bases, leaving 14 bases between the germline ends. The germline gives CDR1 LNHDA, CDR2 SQIVND (reference sequence). The CDR3 region has the DNA TGTGCCAGTAGCGAACTGAGAATTCCCTACGAGCAGTACTTC. This translates into CASSELRIPYEQYF.

Only one count was recorded for this clone. This chain links TRBV10-3 with TRBJ2-7; D ambiguous. V was clipped by 6 bases and J by 0 bases, with 12 bases between them. Per germline, CDR1 ENHRY and CDR2 SYGVKD. This CDR3 is built from 14 residues. The CDR3 sequence: CAISRIDRSYEQYF. CDR3 nucleotides: TGTGCCATCAGCCGCATTGACCGCTCCTACGAGCAGTACTTC.

V gene TRBV20-1 combines with J gene TRBJ1-1; 7 bases are shared with TRBD1. The germline gives CDR1 DFQATT, CDR2 SNEGSKA (reference sequence). With 4 bases clipped from V and 11 bases from J, the junction kept 7 bases outside the gene matches. The CDR3 sequence is 11 residues long. DNA for the CDR3: TGCAGTGCTACAGGGGGGGTCTCGGCTTTCTTT. It encodes CSATGGVSAFF.

V usage is TRBV7-9 and J usage is TRBJ2-7; tentative D call: TRBD2 (6 bases). The CDR3 has 14 amino acids. V gave up 4 bases and J gave up 1 base, with 11 bases separating them. Germline CDR1 and CDR2: SEHNR and FQNEAQ (reference sequence). The CDR3 coding sequence is TGTGCCAGCAGCTGGGACTGGAAGTCCTACGAGCAGTACTTC. This sequence encodes CASSWDWKSYEQYF. Full variable domain (rest looked up from reference TRBV7-9 and TRBJ2-7): DTGVSQNPRHKITKRGQNVTFRCDPISEHNRLYWYRQTLGQGPEFLTYFQNEAQLEKSRLLSDRFSAERPKGSFSTLEIQRTEQGDSAMYLCASSWDWKSYEQYFGPGTRLTVT.

This chain uses TRBV5-1 with TRBJ2-5; D gene uncertain. CDR1 is SGHRS, CDR2 YFSETQ, per germline. Trimming removed 0 bases from V and 3 bases from J, with 12 bases in between. There are 15 residues in the CDR3. The CDR3 here is CASSLARLVEETQYF. Written as DNA, the CDR3 is TGCGCCAGCAGCTTGGCCAGGCTAGTCGAAGAGACCCAGTACTTC.

The chain employs TRBV2 and TRBJ1-2; D unclear. The CDR3 sequence is 15 residues long. CDR1 is SNHLY and CDR2 is FYNNEI in the germline V gene. Trimming cost V 2 bases and J 2 bases, with 12 bases left between them. The CDR3 reads CASSEFRSINYGYTF. The CDR3, as DNA: TGTGCCAGCAGTGAATTTCGGTCTATCAACTATGGCTACACCTTC.